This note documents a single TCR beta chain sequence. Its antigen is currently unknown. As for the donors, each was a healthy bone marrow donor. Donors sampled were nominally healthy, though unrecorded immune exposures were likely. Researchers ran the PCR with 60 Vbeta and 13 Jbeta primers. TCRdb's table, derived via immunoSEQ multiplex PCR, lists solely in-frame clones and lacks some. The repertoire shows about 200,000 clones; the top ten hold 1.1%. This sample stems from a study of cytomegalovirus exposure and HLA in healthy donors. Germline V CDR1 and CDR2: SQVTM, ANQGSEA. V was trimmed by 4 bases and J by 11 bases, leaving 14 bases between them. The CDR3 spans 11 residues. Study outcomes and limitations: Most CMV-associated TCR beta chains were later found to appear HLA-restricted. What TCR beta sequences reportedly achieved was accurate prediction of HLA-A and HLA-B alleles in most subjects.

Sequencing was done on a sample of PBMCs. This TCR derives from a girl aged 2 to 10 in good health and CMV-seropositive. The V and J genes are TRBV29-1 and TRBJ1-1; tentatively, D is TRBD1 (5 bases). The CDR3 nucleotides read TGCAGCGTTGCCCCGGGGGGAGGCGCTTTCTTT. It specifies CSVAPGGGAFF.